Presented here are 5 T cell receptor beta chains from one specimen sequenced in a study of metastatic and nonmetastatic thyroid tumors. All patients reached thyroid surgery having received no treatment beforehand. TCRdb re-clonotyped the PCR reads via MiXCR. The sample has some 18,000 clones; approximately 37% are singletons. Sequencing used tumor tissue. All receptors derive from a female donor with papillary thyroid cancer or a benign thyroid nodule (not recorded which). Some clones in this sample may be carry-over from other donors' samples.

The V call is TRBV6-2 or TRBV6-3, the J call TRBJ2-1; D uncertain. The germline V gene encodes CDR1 MNHEY and CDR2 SVGEGT. V was cut by 6 bases and J by 0 bases, with 12 bases left in between. The CDR3 is made up of 15 amino acids. CDR3 DNA sequence: TGTGCCAGCAGCCTGGGATTCGGCTCCTACAATGAGCAGTTCTTC. Protein sequence: CASSLGFGSYNEQFF.

In its sample, this clone was seen a few times. The chain recombines TRBV6-1 with TRBJ1-3; D might be TRBD1 (6 bases). This CDR3 spans 15 amino acids. The germline V gene encodes CDR1 MNHNS and CDR2 SASEGT. V was clipped by 6 bases and J by 2 bases, with 14 bases between them. The CDR3 region has the DNA TGTGCCAGCAGACAAACAGGGAAAGCTGGAAACACCATATATTTT. Translation gives CASRQTGKAGNTIYF.

The CDR3 protein is CASSYSREAYEQYF. The CDR3 DNA sequence: TGTGCCAGCAGTTACTCCCGGGAAGCCTACGAGCAGTACTTC. V usage is TRBV6-2 or TRBV6-3 and J usage is TRBJ2-7, with D perhaps TRBD2 (5 bases). Trimming cost V 0 bases and J 2 bases, with 8 bases left between them. Germline CDR1 MNHEY, CDR2 SVGEGT. The length of the CDR3 is 14 residues.

The V and J genes are TRBV13 and TRBJ1-6, with TRBD1 identical over 8 bases. The trim removed 3 bases at V and 8 bases at J, leaving 6 bases unmatched. CDR1 and CDR2 (germline): PRHDT, FYEKMQ (reference sequence). This CDR3 region has 15 residues. The CDR3 sequence is CASSLTTGADSPLHF. The DNA of the CDR3 is TGTGCCAGCAGCTTGACGACAGGGGCAGATTCACCCCTCCACTTT.

The chain employs TRBV28 and TRBJ2-7; 9 bases align to TRBD2. Germline V gene data show CDR1 as MDHEN and CDR2 as SYDVKM. This CDR3 region has 15 residues. J was trimmed by 2 bases and V by 7 bases; bases with no gene match: 9. The CDR3 loop is CASKIAGDGTYEQYF. CDR3 bases: TGTGCCAGCAAAATAGCGGGAGATGGCACCTACGAGCAGTACTTC.